The sequence of this T cell receptor beta chain was determined in a study of cytomegalovirus exposure and HLA in healthy donors. With V trimmed by 0 bases and J by 5 bases, 7 bases remained unmatched. Germline values: CDR1 LGHNA, CDR2 YNFKEQ. This CDR3 is 16 amino acids long. Both 60 Vbeta primers and 13 Jbeta primers went into the PCR. TCRdb's table, derived via immunoSEQ multiplex PCR, lists solely in-frame clones and lacks some. In the table there are 150,000 to 200,000 clones, about 80% of which are singletons. The chain joins TRBV4-2 to TRBJ2-7, with 10 positions matching TRBD2. The source of this sequence is a woman aged 40 to 50 in good health and CMV-seronegative. Sequenced sample: PBMCs. This CDR3 is CASSQEPSGSIDEQYV. The CDR3 nucleotides read TGTGCCAGCAGCCAAGAGCCTAGCGGGAGCATAGACGAGCAGTACGTC.